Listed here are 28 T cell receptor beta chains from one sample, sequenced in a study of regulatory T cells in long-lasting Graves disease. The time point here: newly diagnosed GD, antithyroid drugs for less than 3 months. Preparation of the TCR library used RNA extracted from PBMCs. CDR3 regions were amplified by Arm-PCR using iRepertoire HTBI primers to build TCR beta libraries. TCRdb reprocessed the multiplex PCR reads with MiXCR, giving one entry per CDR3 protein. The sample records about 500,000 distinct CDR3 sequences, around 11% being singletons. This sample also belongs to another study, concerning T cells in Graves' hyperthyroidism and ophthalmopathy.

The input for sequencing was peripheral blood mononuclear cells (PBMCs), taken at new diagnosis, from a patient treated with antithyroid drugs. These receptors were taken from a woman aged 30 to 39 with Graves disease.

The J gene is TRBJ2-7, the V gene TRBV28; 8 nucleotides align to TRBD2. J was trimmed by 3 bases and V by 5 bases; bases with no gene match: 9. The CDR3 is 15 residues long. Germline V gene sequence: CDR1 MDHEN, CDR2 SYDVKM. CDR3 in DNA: TGTGCCAGCAGTCCCCACGGTAGCGGGAACTACGAGCAGTACTTC. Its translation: CASSPHGSGNYEQYF.

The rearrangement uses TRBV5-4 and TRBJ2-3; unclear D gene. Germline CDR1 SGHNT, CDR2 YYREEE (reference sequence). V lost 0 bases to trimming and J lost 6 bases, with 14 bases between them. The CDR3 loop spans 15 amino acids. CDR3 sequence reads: CASSLAPGETDTQYF. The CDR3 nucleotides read TGTGCCAGCAGCTTGGCCCCAGGCGAGACGGATACGCAGTATTTT. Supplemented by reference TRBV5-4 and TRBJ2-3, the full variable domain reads ETGVTQSPTHLIKTRGQQVTLRCSSQSGHNTVSWYQQALGQGPQFIFQYYREEENGRGNFPPRFSGLQFPNYSSELNVNALELDDSALYLCASSLAPGETDTQYFGPGTRLTVL.

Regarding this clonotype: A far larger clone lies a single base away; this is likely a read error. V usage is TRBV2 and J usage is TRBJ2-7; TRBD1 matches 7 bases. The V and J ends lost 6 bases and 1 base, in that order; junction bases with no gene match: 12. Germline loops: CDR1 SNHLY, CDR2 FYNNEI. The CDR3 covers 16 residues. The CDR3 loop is CASSLQGSPRSYEQYF. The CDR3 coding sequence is TGTGCCAGCAGCCTACAGGGGAGCCCCAGATCCTACGAGCAGTACTTC.

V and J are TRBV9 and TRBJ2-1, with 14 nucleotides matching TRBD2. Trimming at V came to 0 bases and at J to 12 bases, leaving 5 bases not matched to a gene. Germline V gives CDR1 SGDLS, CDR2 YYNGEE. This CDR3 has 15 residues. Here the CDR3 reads CASSVGLAGGLGQFF. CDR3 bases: TGTGCCAGCAGCGTAGGACTAGCGGGAGGGCTTGGGCAGTTCTTC. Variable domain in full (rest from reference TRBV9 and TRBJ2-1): DSGVTQTPKHLITATGQRVTLRCSPRSGDLSVYWYQQSLDQGLQFLIQYYNGEERAKGNILERFSAQQFPDLHSELNLSSLELGDSALYFCASSVGLAGGLGQFFGPGTRLTVL.

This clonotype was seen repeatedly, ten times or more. In DNA, the CDR3 is TGTGCCAGCAGCTCGAGGACTAGCGGGAACAACTACGAGCAGTACTTC. Its translation: CASSSRTSGNNYEQYF. V gene TRBV11-3 combines with J gene TRBJ2-7; 12 nucleotides line up with TRBD2. The CDR3 has 16 residues. The ends lost 4 bases at V and 3 bases at J; junction bases unmatched: 7. Germline CDR1 SGHNT, CDR2 YENEEA.

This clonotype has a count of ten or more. Written as DNA, the CDR3 is TGTGCCAGCAGTTCTGGGCAGCCTTCGTTCTATGGCTACACCTTC. Protein sequence: CASSSGQPSFYGYTF. The chain uses TRBV28 and TRBJ1-2; D not certain. CDR1 is MDHEN and CDR2 is SYDVKM in the germline V gene. V was clipped by 4 bases and J by 4 bases, with 16 bases between them. This CDR3 is built from 15 residues.

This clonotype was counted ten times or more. In DNA form, the CDR3 reads TGTGCCAGCACCCTAGGGACAGGGGGCATTTACGAGCAGTACTTC. It encodes CASTLGTGGIYEQYF. The V call is TRBV12-3 or TRBV12-4, the J call TRBJ2-7; 12 positions match TRBD1. The CDR3 covers 15 residues. The ends lost 7 bases at V and 4 bases at J; junction bases unmatched: 8.

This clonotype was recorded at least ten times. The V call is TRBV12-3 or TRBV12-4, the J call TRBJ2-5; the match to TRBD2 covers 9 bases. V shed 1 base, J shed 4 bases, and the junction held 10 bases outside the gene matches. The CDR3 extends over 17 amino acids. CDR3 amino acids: CASSLGASGTAAETQYF. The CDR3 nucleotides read TGTGCCAGCAGTTTAGGGGCTAGCGGGACCGCCGCAGAGACCCAGTACTTC.

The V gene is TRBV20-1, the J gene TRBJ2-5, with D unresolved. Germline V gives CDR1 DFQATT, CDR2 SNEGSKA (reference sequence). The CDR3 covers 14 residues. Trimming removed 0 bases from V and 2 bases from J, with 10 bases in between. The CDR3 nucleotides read TGCAGTGCTAGAGATTGGCCGGGTCAAGAGACCCAGTACTTC. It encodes CSARDWPGQETQYF.

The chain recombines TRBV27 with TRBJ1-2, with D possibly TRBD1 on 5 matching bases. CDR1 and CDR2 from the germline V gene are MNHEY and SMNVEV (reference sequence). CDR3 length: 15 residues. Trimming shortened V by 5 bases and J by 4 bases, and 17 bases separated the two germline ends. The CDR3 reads CASSTRGRAGYGYTF. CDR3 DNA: TGTGCCAGCAGTACCAGAGGCAGGGCCGGCTATGGCTACACCTTC.

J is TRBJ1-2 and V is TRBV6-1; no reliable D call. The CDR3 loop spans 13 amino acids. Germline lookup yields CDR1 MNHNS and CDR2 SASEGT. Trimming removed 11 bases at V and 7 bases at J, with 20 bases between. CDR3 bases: TGTGCCGGCCGGACTGGAGGGTTGTTTGGCTACACCTTC. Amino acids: CAGRTGGLFGYTF.

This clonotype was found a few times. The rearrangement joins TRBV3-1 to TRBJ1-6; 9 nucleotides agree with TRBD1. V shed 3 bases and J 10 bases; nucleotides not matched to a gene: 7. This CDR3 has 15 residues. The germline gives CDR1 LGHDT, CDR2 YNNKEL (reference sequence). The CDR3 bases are TGTGCCAGCAGCCAGATGACAGGGGGTTACTCACCCCTCCACTTT. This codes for CASSQMTGGYSPLHF.

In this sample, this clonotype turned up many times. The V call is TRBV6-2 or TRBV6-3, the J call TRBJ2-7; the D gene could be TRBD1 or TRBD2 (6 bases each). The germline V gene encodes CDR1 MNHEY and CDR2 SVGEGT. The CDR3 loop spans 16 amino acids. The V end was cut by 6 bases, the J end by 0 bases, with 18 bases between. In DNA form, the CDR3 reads TGTGCCAGCAGCCCACCCGGGGGCGTTGCCTCCTACGAGCAGTACTTC. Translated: CASSPPGGVASYEQYF.

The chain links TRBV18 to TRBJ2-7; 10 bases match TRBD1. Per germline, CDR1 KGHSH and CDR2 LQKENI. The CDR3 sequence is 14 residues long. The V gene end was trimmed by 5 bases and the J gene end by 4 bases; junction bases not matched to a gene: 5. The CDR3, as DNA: TGTGCCAGCTCAGCCGGACAGGGGGGATACGAGCAGTACTTC. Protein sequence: CASSAGQGGYEQYF.

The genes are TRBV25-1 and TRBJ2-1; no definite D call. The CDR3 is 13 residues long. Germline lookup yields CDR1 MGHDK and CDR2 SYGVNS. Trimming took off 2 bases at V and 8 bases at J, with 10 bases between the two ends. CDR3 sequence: CASSEPSRYEQFF. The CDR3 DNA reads TGTGCCAGCAGTGAACCCAGTCGGTATGAGCAGTTCTTC.

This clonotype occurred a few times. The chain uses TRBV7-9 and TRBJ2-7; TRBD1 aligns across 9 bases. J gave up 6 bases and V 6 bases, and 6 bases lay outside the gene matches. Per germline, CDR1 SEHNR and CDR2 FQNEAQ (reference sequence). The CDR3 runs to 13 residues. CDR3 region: CASRQTGGSEQYF. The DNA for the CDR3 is TGTGCCAGCAGACAAACAGGGGGCAGCGAGCAGTACTTC.

In DNA form, the CDR3 reads TGTGCCAGCAGCCAACTAGCGGGAGTCATTTACAATGAGCAGTTCTTC. It translates to CASSQLAGVIYNEQFF. V gene TRBV7-2 combines with J gene TRBJ2-1; 11 nucleotides match TRBD2. J gave up 4 bases and V 5 bases, and 7 bases lay outside the gene matches. Germline V lookup: CDR1 SGHTA, CDR2 FQGNSA. The CDR3 sequence is 16 residues long.

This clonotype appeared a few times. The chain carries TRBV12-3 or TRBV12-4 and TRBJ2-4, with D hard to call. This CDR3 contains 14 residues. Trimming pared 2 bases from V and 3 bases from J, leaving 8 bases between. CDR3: CASSLRGNKNIQYF. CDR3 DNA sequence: TGTGCCAGCAGTTTACGTGGTAACAAAAACATTCAGTACTTC.

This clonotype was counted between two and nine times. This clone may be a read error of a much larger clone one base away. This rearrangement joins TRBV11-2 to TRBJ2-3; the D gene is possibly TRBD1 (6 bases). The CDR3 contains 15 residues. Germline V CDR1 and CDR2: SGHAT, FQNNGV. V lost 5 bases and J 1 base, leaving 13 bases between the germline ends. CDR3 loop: CASSAQTGCTDTQYF. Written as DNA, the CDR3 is TGTGCCAGCAGCGCGCAAACAGGGTGCACAGATACGCAGTATTTT.

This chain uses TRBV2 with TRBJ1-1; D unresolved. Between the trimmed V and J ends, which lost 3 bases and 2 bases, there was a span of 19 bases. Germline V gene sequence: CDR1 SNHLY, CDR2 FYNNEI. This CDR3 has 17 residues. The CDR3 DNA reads TGTGCCAGCAGTGACGCTGGGCGGTTTAAGGCTAACACTGAAGCTTTCTTT. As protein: CASSDAGRFKANTEAFF.

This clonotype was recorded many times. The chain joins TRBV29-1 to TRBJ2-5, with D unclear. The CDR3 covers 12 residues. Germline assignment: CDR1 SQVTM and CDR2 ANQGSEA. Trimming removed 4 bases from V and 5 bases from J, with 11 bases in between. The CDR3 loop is CSVGRLRETQYF. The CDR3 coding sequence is TGCAGCGTTGGGCGCCTTAGGGAGACCCAGTACTTC.

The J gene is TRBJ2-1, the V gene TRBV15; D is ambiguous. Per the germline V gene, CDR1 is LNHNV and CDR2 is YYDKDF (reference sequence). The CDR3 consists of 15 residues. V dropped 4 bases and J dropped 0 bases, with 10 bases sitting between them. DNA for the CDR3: TGTGCCACCAGCACCATGCTGGGCTCCTACAATGAGCAGTTCTTC. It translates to CATSTMLGSYNEQFF.

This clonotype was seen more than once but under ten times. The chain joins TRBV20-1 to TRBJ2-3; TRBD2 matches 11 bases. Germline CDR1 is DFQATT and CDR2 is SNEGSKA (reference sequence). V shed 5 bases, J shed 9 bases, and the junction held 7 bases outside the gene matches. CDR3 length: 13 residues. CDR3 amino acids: CSAFTSGSGTQYF. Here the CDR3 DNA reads TGCAGTGCTTTTACTAGCGGGAGTGGCACGCAGTATTTT.

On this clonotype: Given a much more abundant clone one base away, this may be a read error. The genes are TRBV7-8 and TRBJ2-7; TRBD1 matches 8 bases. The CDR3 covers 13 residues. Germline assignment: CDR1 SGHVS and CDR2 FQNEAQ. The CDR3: CASSPGQVYGQYF. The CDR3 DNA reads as TGTGCCAGCAGCCCGGGACAGGTTTACGGGCAGTACTTC.

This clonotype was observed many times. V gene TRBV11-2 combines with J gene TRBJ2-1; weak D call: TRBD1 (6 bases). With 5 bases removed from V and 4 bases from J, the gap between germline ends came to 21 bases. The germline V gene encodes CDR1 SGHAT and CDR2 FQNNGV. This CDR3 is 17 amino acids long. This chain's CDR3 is CASSPRRRGIAYNEQFF. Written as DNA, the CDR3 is TGTGCCAGCAGCCCTCGTAGAAGGGGGATCGCTTACAATGAGCAGTTCTTC.

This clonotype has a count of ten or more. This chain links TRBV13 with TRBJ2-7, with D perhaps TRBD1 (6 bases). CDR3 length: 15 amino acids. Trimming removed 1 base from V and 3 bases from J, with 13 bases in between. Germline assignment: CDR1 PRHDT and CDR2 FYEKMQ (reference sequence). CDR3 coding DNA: TGTGCCAGCAGCTTAGCGACAGGCACCTTCTACGAGCAGTACTTC. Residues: CASSLATGTFYEQYF.

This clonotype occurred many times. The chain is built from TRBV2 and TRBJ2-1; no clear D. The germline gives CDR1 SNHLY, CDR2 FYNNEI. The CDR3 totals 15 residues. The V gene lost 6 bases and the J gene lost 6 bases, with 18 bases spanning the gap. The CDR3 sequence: CASSRAQIGANEQFF. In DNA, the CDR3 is TGTGCCAGCAGCCGGGCCCAAATCGGTGCCAATGAGCAGTTCTTC.

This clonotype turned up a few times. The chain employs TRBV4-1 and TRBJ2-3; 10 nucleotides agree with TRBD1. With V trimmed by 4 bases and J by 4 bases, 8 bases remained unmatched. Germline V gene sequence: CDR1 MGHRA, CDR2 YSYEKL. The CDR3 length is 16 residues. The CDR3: CASSRRQGATPDTQYF. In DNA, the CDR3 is TGCGCCAGCAGCCGCCGACAGGGGGCCACCCCAGATACGCAGTATTTT.